The 25 T cell receptor beta chains below were found in one sample sequenced in a study of shared clonotypes between healthy human individuals. The table came from immunoSEQ multiplex PCR; TCRdb's copy has only in-frame clones and leaves some out. This table holds roughly 2.2 million clones, roughly 90% found once. Sequencing used naive CD4+ T cells from PBMCs. Documented subset: CD45RA+ positively selected. The receptors here all came from a man aged 18 to 35 in good health. Some clones in this sample may be carry-over from other donors' samples.

This clone was seen once. The V call is TRBV5-6, the J call TRBJ2-7; maybe TRBD1 (5 bases). Germline CDR1 is SGHDT and CDR2 is YYEEEE. Trimming shortened V by 0 bases and J by 3 bases, and 16 bases separated the two germline ends. This CDR3 is 16 amino acids long. CDR3 protein: CASSLGRAERGYEQYF. DNA of the CDR3: TGTGCCAGCAGCTTGGGACGGGCCGAAAGGGGCTACGAGCAGTACTTC.

As for this clone: The same CDR3 also results from other DNA sequences found in this sample. The rearrangement joins TRBV28 to TRBJ1-1, with D perhaps matching TRBD1 (5 bases). This CDR3 region has 14 residues. Trimming pared 4 bases from V and 3 bases from J, leaving 12 bases between. Germline V gives CDR1 MDHEN, CDR2 SYDVKM. This chain's CDR3 is CASSSQGSHTEAFF. The CDR3 DNA is TGTGCCAGCAGTTCTCAGGGATCACACACTGAAGCTTTCTTT.

In DNA form, the CDR3 reads TGTGCCAGCAGCTTTACAGGCGGGATTAGCTACGAGCAGTACTTC. It yields the protein CASSFTGGISYEQYF. V is TRBV5-6 and J is TRBJ2-7; a weak D match, TRBD2 (6 bases). CDR1 is SGHDT and CDR2 is YYEEEE in the germline V gene. V gave up 2 bases and J gave up 3 bases, with 15 bases separating them. The CDR3 consists of 15 residues.

The chain couples TRBV18 to TRBJ2-5, with D maybe TRBD1 (7 bases). The germline gives CDR1 KGHSH, CDR2 LQKENI. CDR3 length: 15 residues. V was trimmed by 6 bases and J by 5 bases, leaving 19 bases between them. CDR3 protein: CASSPQAQGGETQYF. CDR3 DNA: TGTGCCAGCTCCCCGCAAGCCCAGGGGGGCGAGACCCAGTACTTC.

This sequence joins TRBV7-8 and TRBJ2-3, with D perhaps matching TRBD1 or TRBD2 (6 bases each). The germline CDR1 and CDR2 sequences are SGHVS and FQNEAQ. This CDR3 region has 15 residues. With 5 bases removed from V and 6 bases from J, the gap between germline ends came to 18 bases. The CDR3 nucleotides are TGTGCCAGCAGCGCCTATATACAGGGAGGCGATACGCAGTATTTT. Encoded protein: CASSAYIQGGDTQYF.

CDR3 DNA sequence: TGTGCCAGCAGTGTTGGACAGCTTAGCACAGATACGCAGTATTTT. It translates to CASSVGQLSTDTQYF. This sequence joins TRBV2 and TRBJ2-3; the D gene is possibly TRBD1 (6 bases). CDR3 length: 15 residues. V shed 4 bases and J shed 0 bases, with 11 bases lying between them. Germline loops: CDR1 SNHLY, CDR2 FYNNEI.

The sample holds one count of this clone. Other DNA variants within this sample encode the same CDR3. This chain connects TRBV5-1 to TRBJ1-1; a weak D match, TRBD1 (6 bases). Deletions cut 1 base from V and 2 bases from J, with 9 bases between. Germline CDR1 SGHRS, CDR2 YFSETQ. This CDR3 comprises 14 residues. This CDR3 reads CASSLSRGNTEAFF. DNA for the CDR3: TGCGCCAGCAGCTTGAGCAGGGGCAACACTGAAGCTTTCTTT. Based on the CDR3 plus reference TRBV5-1 and TRBJ1-1, the full variable domain is KAGVTQTPRYLIKTRGQQVTLSCSPISGHRSVSWYQQTPGQGLQFLFEYFSETQRNKGNFPGRFSGRQFSNSRSEMNVSTLELGDSALYLCASSLSRGNTEAFFGQGTRLTVV.

The chain employs TRBV25-1 and TRBJ2-1, with D tentatively TRBD2 (5 bases). CDR3 length: 15 residues. Germline V gives CDR1 MGHDK, CDR2 SYGVNS. The V end was cut by 2 bases, the J end by 10 bases, with 18 bases between. The CDR3, as DNA: TGTGCCAGCAGTGAAAGCCGAGAAGCGGCCTTGGAGCAGTTCTTC. Translation: CASSESREAALEQFF.

The chain has TRBV11-3 and TRBJ2-7; possibly TRBD2 for D (6 bases). The CDR3 is 13 amino acids. Trimming removed 5 bases from V and 5 bases from J, with 13 bases in between. Germline assignment: CDR1 SGHNT and CDR2 YENEEA. CDR3 sequence reads: CASSRDSPDEQYF. In DNA form, the CDR3 reads TGTGCCAGCAGCCGGGACTCCCCAGACGAGCAGTACTTC.

The chain combines TRBV7-3 with TRBJ2-1; D remains ambiguous. Per the germline V gene, CDR1 is SGHTA and CDR2 is FQGTGA. V lost 0 bases and J lost 3, with 12 bases in between. The length of the CDR3 is 16 residues. CDR3 protein: CASSLTPAIDYNEQFF. CDR3 nucleotide sequence: TGTGCCAGCAGCTTAACACCGGCTATTGACTACAATGAGCAGTTCTTC.

J is TRBJ2-3 and V is TRBV5-1; 7 bases line up with TRBD2. The CDR3 extends over 16 amino acids. The germline V gene encodes CDR1 SGHRS and CDR2 YFSETQ. V shed 0 bases, J shed 2 bases, and the junction held 6 bases outside the gene matches. The CDR3 region has the DNA TGCGCCAGCAGCTTGGCGGGAGGACCTTTCACAGATACGCAGTATTTT. Its translation is CASSLAGGPFTDTQYF.

The J gene is TRBJ2-5, the V gene TRBV11-2; 9 nucleotides match TRBD1. V lost 5 bases to trimming and J lost 7 bases; unmatched junction nucleotides: 8. The CDR3 consists of 14 residues. The germline V gene has CDR1 SGHAT and CDR2 FQNNGV. CDR3 protein: CASSRDRVWGTQYF. The CDR3 DNA reads as TGTGCCAGCAGCCGGGACAGGGTGTGGGGGACCCAGTACTTC.

The CDR3 reads CSTNDRGHNYGYTF. In DNA form, the CDR3 reads TGCAGCACCAACGACAGGGGGCATAACTATGGCTACACCTTC. V is TRBV29-1 and J is TRBJ1-2; 10 bases agree with TRBD1. Germline V gives CDR1 SQVTM, CDR2 ANQGSEA. The CDR3 runs to 14 residues. The trim removed 8 bases at V and 1 base at J, leaving 7 bases unmatched.

Of note for this clone: Other DNA variants within this sample encode the same CDR3. This chain connects TRBV18 to TRBJ1-1; a weak D match, TRBD1 (5 bases). CDR1 is KGHSH, CDR2 LQKENI, per germline. The CDR3 loop spans 14 amino acids. With 2 bases removed from V and 0 bases from J, the gap between germline ends came to 7 bases. DNA of the CDR3: TGTGCCAGCTCACCAGACAGCATGAACACTGAAGCTTTCTTT. Amino acids: CASSPDSMNTEAFF.

This chain connects TRBV7-9 to TRBJ2-3; 9 bases align to TRBD1. The CDR3 consists of 15 residues. Per the germline V gene, CDR1 is SEHNR and CDR2 is FQNEAQ (reference sequence). The V segment lost 5 bases and the J segment 3 bases; nucleotides outside the gene matches: 6. CDR3 loop: CASSAGQGRTDTQYF. Here the CDR3 DNA reads TGTGCCAGCAGCGCGGGACAGGGTCGAACAGATACGCAGTATTTT.

The V gene is TRBV15, the J gene TRBJ2-5; a weak D match, TRBD2 (7 bases). The CDR3 totals 16 residues. Per the germline V gene, CDR1 is LNHNV and CDR2 is YYDKDF (reference sequence). V was pared by 3 bases and J by 4 bases, with 18 bases between. CDR3 in DNA: TGTGCCACCAGCAGGACCCACGCGGGGGACACAGAGACCCAGTACTTC. This sequence encodes CATSRTHAGDTETQYF.

The CDR3 DNA follows: TGTGCCAGCCACCGGGACAGGGGGCGGGAGACCCAGTACTTC. Translation: CASHRDRGRETQYF. V gene TRBV28 combines with J gene TRBJ2-5, with 12 bases matching TRBD1. The J segment lost 5 bases and the V segment lost 8 bases, leaving 6 bases of the junction unmatched. The germline gives CDR1 MDHEN, CDR2 SYDVKM. The CDR3 covers 14 residues.

The genes are TRBV5-1 and TRBJ1-1, with D perhaps matching TRBD1 (5 bases). This CDR3 spans 15 amino acids. V was pared by 0 bases and J by 3 bases, with 12 bases between. Germline V gene lookup returns CDR1 SGHRS and CDR2 YFSETQ. The CDR3 DNA reads as TGCGCCAGCAGCTTGGTCAACACGGGGGACACTGAAGCTTTCTTT. Its protein product is CASSLVNTGDTEAFF.

The chain combines TRBV19 with TRBJ2-3; 11 bases align to TRBD2. The CDR3 covers 15 residues. The germline V gene encodes CDR1 LNHDA and CDR2 SQIVND (reference sequence). Germline trimming cut 3 bases from V and 3 bases from J; bases unmatched to any gene: 2. In DNA form, the CDR3 reads TGTGCCAGTAGTATCTCTAGCGGGAGGACAGATACGCAGTATTTT. It translates to CASSISSGRTDTQYF.

V gene TRBV4-3 combines with J gene TRBJ2-5; tentative D call: TRBD2 (5 bases). CDR3 length: 16 amino acids. CDR1 is LGHNA and CDR2 is YSLEER in the germline V gene. Trimming removed 1 base from V and 7 bases from J, with 19 bases in between. The CDR3 loop reads CASSQGTPNDRGTQYF. CDR3 in DNA: TGCGCCAGCAGCCAAGGTACTCCAAACGACCGGGGGACCCAGTACTTC.

Remarks on this clone: At the DNA level, this CDR3 is encoded by other sequences in the same sample as well. The V and J genes are TRBV5-1 and TRBJ2-5, with 13 bases that match TRBD2. The CDR3 has 17 amino acids. Per germline, CDR1 SGHRS and CDR2 YFSETQ. The ends lost 0 bases at V and 2 bases at J; junction bases unmatched: 4. CDR3 DNA: TGCGCCAGCAGCTTGGGACTAGCGGGAGGCTTACAAGAGACCCAGTACTTC. Its protein product is CASSLGLAGGLQETQYF.

This rearrangement joins TRBV6-5 to TRBJ2-3, with 7 nucleotides matching TRBD2. Trimming at V came to 4 bases and at J to 3 bases, leaving 7 bases not matched to a gene. Germline loops: CDR1 MNHEY, CDR2 SVGAGI. There are 15 residues in the CDR3. DNA of the CDR3: TGTGCCAGCAGTTCCAGGGAGGGAAGTACAGATACGCAGTATTTT. Its translation is CASSSREGSTDTQYF.

The rearrangement uses TRBV5-1 and TRBJ1-3; maybe TRBD1 (5 bases). This CDR3 is built from 15 residues. Trimming shortened V by 7 bases and J by 4 bases, and 18 bases separated the two germline ends. Germline CDR1 and CDR2: SGHRS and YFSETQ. CDR3 protein: CASSLGQTEGNTIYF. The CDR3 DNA sequence: TGCGCCAGCTCCCTTGGACAAACGGAAGGAAACACCATATATTTT.

V usage is TRBV9 and J usage is TRBJ1-6, with D tentatively TRBD1 (5 bases). CDR3 length equals 17 residues. CDR1 and CDR2 from the germline V gene are SGDLS and YYNGEE. Trimming removed 2 bases at V and 5 bases at J, with 17 bases between. In nucleotides, the CDR3 is TGTGCCAGCAGCGTGGGGCCCCGGACGGGGAATAATTCACCCCTCCACTTT. Translated, it gives CASSVGPRTGNNSPLHF.

The chain is built from TRBV10-3 and TRBJ1-1; no definite D call. The V gene's germline CDR1 is ENHRY and CDR2 SYGVKD. The CDR3 is made up of 14 amino acids. Trimming took off 3 bases at V and 1 base at J, with 9 bases between the two ends. The CDR3 protein is CAISEMGANTEAFF. The CDR3 DNA follows: TGTGCCATCAGTGAAATGGGAGCGAACACTGAAGCTTTCTTT.